These 29 T cell receptor beta chains originate from one sample sequenced in a study of T cell changes during pregnancy in multiple sclerosis. Clones were sequenced by immunoSEQ multiplex PCR, and TCRdb holds only the in-frame ones, with some missing. The table shows 61,000 or so clones, with over 85% occurring only once. Sample: CD4+ T cells from peripheral blood mononuclear cells, taken before pregnancy. Source of these receptors: a female donor with multiple sclerosis, enrolled in a pregnancy study.

The chain carries TRBV7-2 and TRBJ2-2; 7 bases line up with TRBD1. CDR1 SGHTA and CDR2 FQGNSA come from the germline V gene. This CDR3 is built from 15 residues. The V segment lost 1 base and the J segment 8 bases; nucleotides outside the gene matches: 7. CDR3 residues: CASSLEGQPTGELFF. The CDR3 nucleotides read TGTGCCAGCAGCTTAGAGGGACAGCCTACTGGGGAGCTGTTTTTT.

The rearrangement links TRBV27 to TRBJ1-4, with 8 nucleotides matching TRBD1. This CDR3 has 14 residues. Germline V gene sequence: CDR1 MNHEY, CDR2 SMNVEV (reference sequence). The V segment lost 5 bases and the J segment 8 bases; nucleotides outside the gene matches: 7. In nucleotides, the CDR3 is TGTGCCAGCAGTAATGGACAGGGCTGGGAAAAACTGTTTTTT. It codes for CASSNGQGWEKLFF.

The chain has TRBV6-1 and TRBJ1-5; the match to TRBD1 covers 9 bases. The germline V gene has CDR1 MNHNS and CDR2 SASEGT. V lost 7 bases, J lost 5 bases, and 6 bases stayed unmatched. The CDR3 runs to 14 residues. The CDR3 bases are TGTGCCAGCACCAGGGACAGGGCGGATCAGCCCCAGCATTTT. Protein product: CASTRDRADQPQHF.

This clone turned up a few times. This chain connects TRBV5-5 to TRBJ2-1; a weak D match, TRBD2 (6 bases). The CDR3 covers 15 residues. CDR1 is SGHKS, CDR2 YYEKEE, per germline (reference sequence). Trimming stripped 1 base from V and 7 bases from J, with 15 bases between. The CDR3 here is CASSLYGGTPNEQFF. In nucleotides, the CDR3 is TGTGCCAGCAGCTTGTATGGGGGGACCCCTAATGAGCAGTTCTTC.

The chain carries TRBV10-1 and TRBJ2-5, with D perhaps TRBD2 (5 bases). The J call may be faulty, since TRBJ2-7 better matches the DNA end. Looked up from germline, CDR1 is WNHNN and CDR2 is SYGVQD (reference sequence). The CDR3 has 12 residues. The CDR3 spells CASEDFLYEQYF. DNA for the CDR3: TGCGCCAGCGAGGACTTCCTCTACGAGCAGTACTTC.

The rearrangement uses TRBV6-5 and TRBJ2-1; 8 positions match TRBD2. Germline V gene data show CDR1 as MNHEY and CDR2 as SVGAGI. With 2 bases clipped from V and 6 bases from J, the junction kept 6 bases outside the gene matches. The CDR3 length is 15 residues. For the CDR3, the DNA is TGTGCCAGCAGTTACGTGGCGGGAGGAGGCAATGAGCAGTTCTTC. As protein: CASSYVAGGGNEQFF.

This clone was recorded a few times. V gene TRBV28 combines with J gene TRBJ2-7, with 15 positions matching TRBD2. Germline values: CDR1 MDHEN, CDR2 SYDVKM. CDR3 length: 15 amino acids. V was pared by 5 bases and J by 5 bases, with 4 bases of the junction left unmatched. The CDR3 DNA follows: TGTGCCAGCAGTCCGGGACTAGCGGGAGGCCACGAGCAGTACTTC. Its translation is CASSPGLAGGHEQYF.

This chain links TRBV6-5 with TRBJ2-3; a possible D gene is TRBD2 (6 bases). Trimming took off 4 bases at V and 7 bases at J, with 12 bases between the two ends. CDR1 and CDR2 (germline): MNHEY, SVGAGI. The CDR3 sequence is 13 residues long. CDR3 region: CASSLEGRNTQYF. CDR3 DNA: TGTGCCAGCAGTTTAGAGGGGAGGAATACGCAGTATTTT.

The V call is TRBV30, the J call TRBJ1-3; D remains unclear. This CDR3 has 12 residues. The V and J ends lost 2 bases and 8 bases respectively, with 10 bases between them. Germline V gene lookup returns CDR1 GTSNPN and CDR2 SVGIG (reference sequence). Here the CDR3 DNA reads TGTGCCTGGAGTCGAAACGGGGACACCATATATTTT. Its translation is CAWSRNGDTIYF.

V is TRBV9 and J is TRBJ1-1; no clear D gene. Trimming took off 0 bases at V and 2 bases at J, with 5 bases between the two ends. CDR1 is SGDLS, CDR2 YYNGEE, per germline. The CDR3 loop spans 13 amino acids. The CDR3 loop reads CASSVDSNTEAFF. The DNA for the CDR3 is TGTGCCAGCAGCGTAGACAGTAACACTGAAGCTTTCTTT. Full variable domain (outside the CDR3, taken from reference TRBV9 and TRBJ1-1): DSGVTQTPKHLITATGQRVTLRCSPRSGDLSVYWYQQSLDQGLQFLIQYYNGEERAKGNILERFSAQQFPDLHSELNLSSLELGDSALYFCASSVDSNTEAFFGQGTRLTVV.

The J gene is TRBJ1-4, the V gene TRBV19; the match to TRBD1 covers 7 bases. This CDR3 is built from 15 residues. Trimming at V came to 5 bases and at J to 4 bases, leaving 7 bases not matched to a gene. Germline CDR1 reads LNHDA; CDR2 reads SQIVND (reference sequence). The DNA of the CDR3 is TGTGCCAGTAGTCCGACCGGGGACAGTAATGAAAAACTGTTTTTT. This encodes CASSPTGDSNEKLFF.

The chain links TRBV7-2 to TRBJ1-2; 8 nucleotides line up with TRBD1. The germline V gene has CDR1 SGHTA and CDR2 FQGNSA. The CDR3 runs 15 residues. The V segment lost 5 bases and the J segment 1 base; nucleotides outside the gene matches: 6. CDR3 loop: CASSQQGAGNYGYTF. Here the CDR3 DNA reads TGTGCCAGCAGCCAGCAGGGGGCCGGTAACTATGGCTACACCTTC. Full variable domain (rest looked up from reference TRBV7-2 and TRBJ1-2): GAGVSQSPSNKVTEKGKDVELRCDPISGHTALYWYRQSLGQGLEFLIYFQGNSAPDKSGLPSDRFSAERTGGSVSTLTIQRTQQEDSAVYLCASSQQGAGNYGYTFGSGTRLTVV.

Of note for this clone: The CDR3 ends on some other residue instead of the conserved phenylalanine or tryptophan, so this is likely a read error. The V gene is TRBV2, the J gene TRBJ1-5, with TRBD1 as a possible D gene (5 bases). Germline CDR1 reads SNHLY; CDR2 reads FYNNEI. There are 13 residues in the CDR3. CDR3 coding DNA: TGTGCCAGCAGGGAAGACAGTGATCAGCCCCAGCATCTT. It translates to CASREDSDQPQHL.

This clone was seen a single time. The rearrangement joins TRBV5-1 to TRBJ2-7, with 9 bases identical to TRBD2. This CDR3 region has 16 residues. Germline CDR1 SGHRS, CDR2 YFSETQ. The trim removed 5 bases at V and 6 bases at J, leaving 15 bases unmatched. The CDR3 loop is CASSPGLAREVGEQYF. CDR3 DNA: TGCGCCAGCAGTCCTGGACTAGCGAGAGAGGTCGGCGAGCAGTACTTC.

This sequence joins TRBV14 and TRBJ2-7; D remains unclear. The length of the CDR3 is 13 residues. Germline CDR1 SGHDN, CDR2 FVKESK. V lost 3 bases, J lost 2 bases, and 8 bases lay in between. The CDR3 sequence is CASSQFGPYEQYF. CDR3 sequence (DNA): TGTGCCAGCAGCCAGTTTGGGCCCTACGAGCAGTACTTC.

The chain recombines TRBV2 with TRBJ1-4; D unresolved. Germline V gene lookup returns CDR1 SNHLY and CDR2 FYNNEI. Trimming took off 8 bases at V and 4 bases at J, with 11 bases between the two ends. The CDR3 consists of 13 residues. In nucleotides, the CDR3 is TGTGCCAGCGAGGCAGCCAATAATGAAAAACTGTTTTTT. It encodes CASEAANNEKLFF.

This chain connects TRBV5-1 to TRBJ2-5; D uncertain. The V gene lost 2 bases and the J gene lost 2 bases, with 10 bases spanning the gap. Germline V gives CDR1 SGHRS, CDR2 YFSETQ. CDR3 size: 14 residues. The CDR3: CASSFSTFQETQYF. DNA of the CDR3: TGCGCCAGCAGCTTTTCTACGTTTCAAGAGACCCAGTACTTC.

The chain employs TRBV6-5 and TRBJ1-4, with no clear D. Looked up from germline, CDR1 is MNHEY and CDR2 is SVGAGI. With 6 bases removed from V and 5 bases from J, the gap between germline ends came to 16 bases. The CDR3 is 15 amino acids. CDR3 sequence reads: CASSYSGVPNEKLFF. Written as DNA, the CDR3 is TGTGCCAGCAGCTACAGCGGGGTCCCGAATGAAAAACTGTTTTTT.

The rearrangement joins TRBV5-4 to TRBJ1-1, with TRBD1 matching over 7 bases. The CDR3 totals 13 residues. The germline CDR1 and CDR2 sequences are SGHNT and YYREEE (reference sequence). V shed 7 bases, J shed 0 bases, and the junction held 3 bases outside the gene matches. This CDR3 is CASQGVMNTEAFF. As DNA, the CDR3 is TGTGCCAGCCAGGGGGTTATGAACACTGAAGCTTTCTTT. The whole variable domain, filled in from reference TRBV5-4 and TRBJ1-1, reads ETGVTQSPTHLIKTRGQQVTLRCSSQSGHNTVSWYQQALGQGPQFIFQYYREEENGRGNFPPRFSGLQFPNYSSELNVNALELDDSALYLCASQGVMNTEAFFGQGTRLTVV.

This sequence joins TRBV28 and TRBJ2-5, with 8 bases identical to TRBD2. Trimming took 2 bases from V and 5 from J; bases not matched to a gene: 10. The CDR3 covers 16 residues. Germline CDR1 and CDR2: MDHEN and SYDVKM. CDR3 DNA sequence: TGTGCCAGCAGTTTAGGCCAGGGGCGGGAGGTGGAGACCCAGTACTTC. Translated, it gives CASSLGQGREVETQYF.

This chain uses TRBV6-6 with TRBJ1-1, with unresolved D. Germline V gene sequence: CDR1 MNHNY, CDR2 SVGAGI (reference sequence). This CDR3 comprises 13 residues. The V and J ends lost 6 bases and 4 bases respectively, with 12 bases between them. The CDR3 is CASSPPQSTEAFF. Written as DNA, the CDR3 is TGTGCCAGCAGCCCCCCACAGTCCACTGAAGCTTTCTTT.

The chain uses TRBV23-1 and TRBJ2-7, with 11 positions matching TRBD2. TRBV23-1 is designated an ORF whose function remains uncertain. The CDR3 covers 13 residues. The J segment lost 6 bases and the V segment lost 7 bases, leaving 5 bases of the junction unmatched. CDR3 sequence: CASIPGTSGEQYF. CDR3 nucleotide sequence: TGCGCCAGCATCCCCGGGACTAGCGGCGAGCAGTACTTC.

The chain is built from TRBV4-2 and TRBJ2-3; the match to TRBD2 covers 16 bases. J lost 0 bases, V lost 4 bases, and 13 bases had no gene match. This CDR3 is 21 amino acids long. In germline, CDR1 is LGHNA, CDR2 YNFKEQ. This CDR3 reads CASSPEGGLAGGGPSTDTQYF. The CDR3 nucleotides are TGTGCCAGCAGCCCCGAGGGGGGACTAGCGGGAGGGGGCCCTAGCACAGATACGCAGTATTTT.

The chain combines TRBV2 with TRBJ2-5, with TRBD1 matching 12 bases. The ends lost 6 bases at V and 5 bases at J; junction bases unmatched: 7. Germline V gene lookup returns CDR1 SNHLY and CDR2 FYNNEI. The CDR3 contains 15 residues. CDR3 amino acids: CASRGDRGREETQYF. The CDR3 region has the DNA TGTGCCAGCAGGGGGGACAGGGGGCGCGAGGAGACCCAGTACTTC.

The genes are TRBV19 and TRBJ1-5; D perhaps matches TRBD1 (5 bases). This CDR3 is 14 amino acids long. Between the trimmed V and J ends, which lost 3 bases and 6 bases, there was a span of 12 bases. Germline-derived CDR1 and CDR2 are LNHDA and SQIVND (reference sequence). The CDR3 nucleotides are TGTGCCAGTAGTATCTCCGGGGGAACTCAGCCCCAGCATTTT. It specifies CASSISGGTQPQHF.

The V gene is TRBV19, the J gene TRBJ1-1; 9 nucleotides align to TRBD1. Germline CDR1 is LNHDA and CDR2 is SQIVND (reference sequence). Trimming cost V 6 bases and J 3 bases; bases outside gene matches: 11. This CDR3 has 16 amino acids. The CDR3 reads CASRSLSTGGYTEAFF. DNA of the CDR3: TGTGCCAGTAGATCCCTCTCTACAGGGGGCTACACTGAAGCTTTCTTT.

The rearrangement uses TRBV6-1 and TRBJ2-1; 9 nucleotides match TRBD2. Unmatched junction bases numbered 12, after V lost 1 base and J lost 5 bases. The germline CDR1 and CDR2 sequences are MNHNS and SASEGT. The CDR3 is 18 amino acids. The CDR3 DNA reads as TGTGCCAGCAGTGAAGAGGCCCTACTAGCGGGCAGAAACAATGAGCAGTTCTTC. Translation gives CASSEEALLAGRNNEQFF.

This clone was detected only once. The chain carries TRBV6-1 and TRBJ1-4; tentative D call: TRBD1 (5 bases). Trimming took off 0 bases at V and 5 bases at J, with 10 bases between the two ends. Germline loops: CDR1 MNHNS, CDR2 SASEGT. CDR3 size: 15 residues. As DNA, the CDR3 is TGTGCCAGCAGTGAAGCGGGCGGGACGAATGAAAAACTGTTTTTT. It is translated as CASSEAGGTNEKLFF.

The rearrangement links TRBV11-1 to TRBJ2-2, with 11 bases aligning to TRBD2. The CDR3 length is 17 residues. Losses at the gene ends were 0 bases for V and 5 bases for J; bases not matched to a gene: 5. Germline CDR1 is SGHAT and CDR2 is FQDESV (reference sequence). In nucleotides, the CDR3 is TGTGCCAGCAGCTTAGCAACTAGCGGGAGATTGACCGGGGAGCTGTTTTTT. This gives the protein CASSLATSGRLTGELFF.